The source of this T cell receptor (beta chain) is a study of OX40 agonist ivuxolimab in advanced cancers. Study-level results: The study observed clonal expansion of CD4+ and CD8+ blood T cells by week 6 at 0.1 to 3.0 mg/kg.

Sequencing was performed with immunoSEQ multiplex PCR; in TCRdb, only in-frame clones are kept and a portion is missing. The repertoire holds about 83,000 clones, with less than 90% as singletons. As for this clone: Its antigen is undetermined.

V shed 8 bases and J shed 4 bases, with 9 bases lying between them. CDR1 is SGHDN and CDR2 is FVKESK in the germline V gene. The CDR3 runs to 12 residues. Material: CD4+ or CD8+ T cells sorted from blood, obtained in a trial of the OX40 agonist ivuxolimab. The source of this sequence is an adult with an advanced solid tumor such as melanoma, head and neck, liver or kidney cancer. The V and J genes are TRBV14 and TRBJ1-3; D ambiguous. CDR3: CASGTEGNTIYF. In DNA form, the CDR3 reads TGTGCCAGCGGTACAGAGGGAAACACCATATATTTT.